This TCR beta chain is from a study of technical replicates of blood from a handful of donors. Trimming took 2 bases from V and 7 from J; bases not matched to a gene: 5. The CDR3 contains 14 residues. Looked up from germline, CDR1 is MNHNY and CDR2 is SVGAGI (reference sequence). Here immunoSEQ multiplex PCR was the method, and the copy in TCRdb shows in-frame clones only, minus some. The sample consists of over 80,000 clones, approximately 96% of them appearing once. The source material was T cells isolated from PBMCs. The J gene is TRBJ1-5, the V gene TRBV6-6; 7 nucleotides match TRBD1. The sequence came from a human donor in good health. CDR3 sequence: CASSYPGQVQPQHF. The CDR3 bases are TGTGCCAGCAGTTACCCCGGACAGGTCCAGCCCCAGCATTTT.